These 21 T cell receptor beta chains share one sample of origin, sequenced in a study of vaccination and CD4 T cells after COVID-19. Sample treatment: roughly 11-day PBMC culture with coronavirus spike peptide pools or control peptides (ViraFEST assay). Sequencing of the DNA from cultured CD4+ T cells was carried out with the Oncomine TCR Beta short-read assay. TCRdb re-analysed the PCR reads in MiXCR, keeping a single row per CDR3 protein. The repertoire has roughly 4,200 distinct CDR3 sequences, 40% to 45% of them found once; the top ten carry roughly three fifths. No antigen has been identified for these receptors. The sequencing input was CD4+ T cells from blood, cultured in vitro. The receptors derive from a human donor who had recovered from COVID-19.

V gene TRBV15 combines with J gene TRBJ2-5, with D tentatively TRBD1 (5 bases). Germline values: CDR1 LNHNV, CDR2 YYDKDF (reference sequence). V shed 4 bases and J shed 4 bases, with 10 bases lying between them. The CDR3 spans 13 residues. This CDR3 is CATSIRVGETQYF. For the CDR3, the DNA is TGTGCCACCAGCATCAGGGTGGGAGAGACCCAGTACTTC.

In this sample, this clonotype is medium-sized. The rearrangement uses TRBV12-3 or TRBV12-4 and TRBJ2-3, with a possible D match to TRBD2 (5 bases). V was cut by 3 bases and J by 0 bases, with 13 bases left in between. CDR3 size: 16 residues. The CDR3 DNA reads as TGTGCCAGCAGTTTTCGCAGCGGAGCTAGCACAGATACGCAGTATTTT. Translation: CASSFRSGASTDTQYF.

This clonotype has more than one count but fewer than ten. The V gene is TRBV4-3, the J gene TRBJ1-2; D gene unclear. CDR3 length equals 14 residues. CDR1 is LGHNA and CDR2 is YSLEER in the germline V gene. Between the trimmed V and J ends, which lost 2 bases and 1 base, there was a span of 8 bases. CDR3 nucleotides: TGCGCCAGCAGCCAACGACACCATAACTATGGCTACACCTTC. Protein: CASSQRHHNYGYTF.

The chain joins TRBV20-1 to TRBJ1-3; no reliable D call. V lost 2 bases and J lost 6, with 11 bases in between. The CDR3 totals 13 residues. The germline gives CDR1 DFQATT, CDR2 SNEGSKA (reference sequence). The CDR3 DNA follows: TGCAGTGCTAGACTAGGGATCGAAAACACCATATATTTT. This codes for CSARLGIENTIYF.

The chain employs TRBV18 and TRBJ2-7; a possible D gene is TRBD2 (6 bases). Germline V CDR1 and CDR2: KGHSH, LQKENI. This CDR3 comprises 16 residues. Trimming shortened V by 1 base and J by 2 bases, and 15 bases separated the two germline ends. The DNA for the CDR3 is TGTGCCAGCTCACCACTTGCCGGGACTGGGACCTACGAGCAGTACTTC. Its protein product is CASSPLAGTGTYEQYF.

The rearrangement joins TRBV20-1 to TRBJ1-2, with 7 bases fitting TRBD1. Germline V gene sequence: CDR1 DFQATT, CDR2 SNEGSKA (reference sequence). V dropped 4 bases and J dropped 1; count of bases not matched to a gene: 6. The CDR3 has 14 residues. Written as DNA, the CDR3 is TGCAGTGCTACCCCGGGACAGCTTAACTATGGCTACACCTTC. It specifies CSATPGQLNYGYTF.

V is TRBV15 and J is TRBJ2-3; D possibly matches TRBD1 or TRBD2 (5 bases each). Deletions cut 1 base from V and 2 bases from J, with 10 bases between. CDR1 is LNHNV and CDR2 is YYDKDF in the germline V gene (reference sequence). The CDR3 runs to 15 residues. The CDR3 DNA follows: TGTGCCACCAGCAGAGGTGGGGGTCTCACAGATACGCAGTATTTT. Amino acids: CATSRGGGLTDTQYF.

This clonotype was counted a few times. The genes are TRBV21-1 and TRBJ2-7; the D call TRBD1 from the table was never checked on the DNA. TRBV21-1 is classified as a pseudogene. CDR3 size: 15 residues. CDR3 in DNA: TGTGCCAGCAGCACGCAGAACAGGGGATCCTACGAGCAGTACTTC. It codes for CASSTQNRGSYEQYF.

V and J are TRBV5-1 and TRBJ2-7; no definite D call. CDR3 length: 14 residues. Trimming took 1 base from V and 2 from J, leaving 10 bases between them. The germline V gene encodes CDR1 SGHRS and CDR2 YFSETQ. The CDR3 nucleotides read TGCGCCAGCAGCTTGCAGAGTTTTACCTACGAGCAGTACTTC. Amino acids: CASSLQSFTYEQYF.

J is TRBJ1-6 and V is TRBV5-4; 7 bases align to TRBD1. Germline loops: CDR1 SGHNT, CDR2 YYREEE (reference sequence). V shed 8 bases and J 7 bases; nucleotides not matched to a gene: 12. This CDR3 is 15 amino acids long. Here the CDR3 DNA reads TGTGCCAGTGCAAAGGGGGCCCCGGGGAATTCACCCCTCCACTTT. Translation: CASAKGAPGNSPLHF. The full variable domain, in which reference TRBV5-4 and TRBJ1-6 provide the parts outside the CDR3, is ETGVTQSPTHLIKTRGQQVTLRCSSQSGHNTVSWYQQALGQGPQFIFQYYREEENGRGNFPPRFSGLQFPNYSSELNVNALELDDSALYLCASAKGAPGNSPLHFGNGTRLTVT.

The rearrangement uses TRBV5-1 and TRBJ2-5, with D perhaps matching TRBD2 (5 bases). This CDR3 has 14 amino acids. Per germline, CDR1 SGHRS and CDR2 YFSETQ. Trimming shortened V by 0 bases and J by 5 bases, and 11 bases separated the two germline ends. This CDR3 reads CASSLDPGRETQYF. The CDR3 DNA follows: TGCGCCAGCAGCTTGGACCCGGGAAGGGAGACCCAGTACTTC.

The chain carries TRBV20-1 and TRBJ1-1; TRBD1 matches 7 bases. With V trimmed by 0 bases and J by 4 bases, 5 bases remained unmatched. This CDR3 is built from 14 residues. Germline loops: CDR1 DFQATT, CDR2 SNEGSKA (reference sequence). The CDR3 nucleotides are TGCAGTGCTAGAGAGACAGGGCGAATCACTGAAGCTTTCTTT. This sequence encodes CSARETGRITEAFF.

The rearrangement uses TRBV5-1 and TRBJ2-1, with a possible D match to TRBD2 (7 bases). The germline gives CDR1 SGHRS, CDR2 YFSETQ. V was cut by 7 bases and J by 2 bases, with 13 bases left in between. This CDR3 has 14 amino acids. This chain's CDR3 is CASYLGGPYNEQFF. The CDR3 DNA reads as TGCGCCAGCTACCTCGGGGGGCCCTACAATGAGCAGTTCTTC.

This clonotype has just a few counts. CDR3 protein: CASSLDREDEAFF. The CDR3 DNA sequence: TGTGCCAGCAGCTTGGACAGGGAGGATGAAGCTTTCTTT. This rearrangement joins TRBV7-2 to TRBJ1-1, with 8 bases fitting TRBD1. CDR3 length: 13 residues. Trimming took 3 bases from V and 7 from J; bases not matched to a gene: 4. Germline CDR1 and CDR2: SGHTA and FQGNSA.

The chain combines TRBV15 with TRBJ2-3, with 8 bases fitting TRBD2. The CDR3 totals 16 residues. J was trimmed by 3 bases and V by 0 bases; bases with no gene match: 5. Germline CDR1 reads LNHNV; CDR2 reads YYDKDF (reference sequence). The CDR3 protein is CATSREGAGVTDTQYF. In nucleotides, the CDR3 is TGTGCCACCAGCAGAGAAGGAGCGGGAGTAACAGATACGCAGTATTTT.

V is TRBV7-2 and J is TRBJ2-1; 8 bases are a match to TRBD1. V shed 2 bases and J 6 bases; nucleotides not matched to a gene: 9. Germline lookup yields CDR1 SGHTA and CDR2 FQGNSA. The CDR3 runs to 16 residues. CDR3 sequence reads: CASSLLGQGFSNEQFF. CDR3 nucleotide sequence: TGTGCCAGCAGCTTACTAGGACAGGGATTTAGCAATGAGCAGTTCTTC.

The chain employs TRBV24-1 and TRBJ2-7; D is uncertain. V was trimmed by 4 bases and J by 6 bases, leaving 18 bases between them. This CDR3 has 15 amino acids. Germline assignment: CDR1 KGHDR and CDR2 SFDVKD. CDR3 sequence: CATSDSRSPLREQYF. The CDR3 DNA is TGTGCCACCAGTGACTCCAGGTCCCCCCTCCGCGAGCAGTACTTC.

The chain links TRBV5-4 to TRBJ2-3; 9 positions match TRBD2. CDR3 length: 14 amino acids. V lost 3 bases and J lost 3; bases outside the gene matches: 2. Germline CDR1 and CDR2: SGHNT and YYREEE (reference sequence). The CDR3 is CASSSGLATDTQYF. CDR3 nucleotide sequence: TGTGCCAGCAGCTCGGGACTAGCAACAGATACGCAGTATTTT.

This clonotype showed up just a few times. The chain couples TRBV7-2 to TRBJ2-2, with D tentatively TRBD1 (5 bases). V was trimmed by 5 bases and J by 5 bases, leaving 21 bases between them. Germline CDR1 is SGHTA and CDR2 is FQGNSA. The CDR3 extends over 17 amino acids. The CDR3 here is CASSQLKGRGRTGELFF. The CDR3 nucleotides are TGTGCCAGCAGCCAACTAAAGGGGCGCGGAAGAACCGGGGAGCTGTTTTTT.

The chain is built from TRBV12-3 or TRBV12-4 and TRBJ1-2, with D tentatively TRBD1 (6 bases). V was pared by 6 bases and J by 3 bases, with 20 bases between. CDR3 size: 16 residues. Here the CDR3 DNA reads TGTGCCAGCAGCGCGAGAGGGGGGGGATTAGACTATGGCTACACCTTC. This encodes CASSARGGGLDYGYTF.

This chain uses TRBV6-2 or TRBV6-3 with TRBJ2-5; no definite D call. Germline CDR1 reads MNHEY; CDR2 reads SVGEGT. V was shortened by 2 bases and J by 0 bases, with 7 bases between the two germline ends. This CDR3 is built from 14 residues. DNA for the CDR3: TGTGCCAGCAGTTACCTAGGGTACCAAGAGACCCAGTACTTC. Encoded protein: CASSYLGYQETQYF.